These 9 T cell receptor beta chains were all obtained from the same sample, sequenced in a study of blood T cell repertoires in COVID-19. Profiling relied on immunoSEQ multiplex PCR, and the TCRdb table lists in-frame clones only, not all of them. The data contain 200,000 to 300,000 clones, around 81% of them seen just once; the ten biggest clones take up around 7.5%. Sequencing input: peripheral blood. The receptors here all came from a woman of 80 years or more with COVID-19, enrolled during active disease.

J is TRBJ1-1 and V is TRBV4-2; D ambiguous. The CDR3 extends over 14 amino acids. The V and J ends lost 0 bases and 3 bases respectively, with 8 bases between them. Germline V gene sequence: CDR1 LGHNA, CDR2 YNFKEQ. CDR3 sequence (DNA): TGTGCCAGCAGCCAAGATCCAGGCTACACTGAAGCTTTCTTT. As protein: CASSQDPGYTEAFF.

This chain links TRBV27 with TRBJ1-2, with TRBD1 as a possible D gene (6 bases). V dropped 6 bases and J dropped 8 bases, with 22 bases sitting between them. This CDR3 has 15 residues. Germline assignment: CDR1 MNHEY and CDR2 SMNVEV (reference sequence). The DNA for the CDR3 is TGTGCCAGCAGCTCACCCGTACAGGGTAGTTACGGCTACACCTTC. This translates into CASSSPVQGSYGYTF.

The chain is built from TRBV28 and TRBJ2-1, with 9 nucleotides matching TRBD2. The CDR3 runs to 15 residues. The V gene's germline CDR1 is MDHEN and CDR2 SYDVKM. The V and J ends lost 10 bases and 9 bases, in that order; junction bases with no gene match: 16. The CDR3 nucleotides are TGTGCCACAGGACCTTGGCGGGAGGGAAGAAGTGAGCAGTTCTTC. Protein product: CATGPWREGRSEQFF.

The J gene is TRBJ1-1, the V gene TRBV5-1, with D tentatively TRBD1 (5 bases). V was shortened by 3 bases and J by 1 base, with 13 bases between the two germline ends. Germline V gene lookup returns CDR1 SGHRS and CDR2 YFSETQ. The CDR3 totals 15 residues. The CDR3 protein is CASSWGLGSNTEAFF. In DNA, the CDR3 is TGCGCCAGCAGCTGGGGCCTCGGATCGAACACTGAAGCTTTCTTT.

This clone came up once. The chain employs TRBV11-3 and TRBJ2-1; 10 bases match TRBD2. Germline lookup yields CDR1 SGHNT and CDR2 YENEEA. The CDR3 consists of 16 residues. The ends lost 1 base at V and 4 bases at J; junction bases unmatched: 4. The CDR3 DNA is TGTGCCAGCAGCTTAGGGACTAGCGGAACATACAATGAGCAGTTCTTC. Translated: CASSLGTSGTYNEQFF. Complete variable domain (other parts from reference TRBV11-3 and TRBJ2-1): EAGVVQSPRYKIIEKKQPVAFWCNPISGHNTLYWYLQNLGQGPELLIRYENEEAVDDSQLPKDRFSAERLKGVDSTLKIQPAELGDSAVYLCASSLGTSGTYNEQFFGPGTRLTVL.

The genes are TRBV7-9 and TRBJ2-1; 8 bases align to TRBD2. V shed 6 bases, J shed 9 bases, and the junction held 7 bases outside the gene matches. The CDR3 has 13 amino acids. The germline V gene has CDR1 SEHNR and CDR2 FQNEAQ (reference sequence). CDR3 DNA: TGTGCCAGCAGTCCAACTAGCGGAGGTGAGCAGTTCTTC. Translation: CASSPTSGGEQFF.

This clone was seen more than once but under ten times. J is TRBJ2-2 and V is TRBV9; 9 nucleotides match TRBD2. The length of the CDR3 is 17 residues. Germline V gives CDR1 SGDLS, CDR2 YYNGEE. V shed 0 bases, J shed 7 bases, and the junction held 10 bases outside the gene matches. The chain's CDR3 is CASSVVDGLATGGELFF. The DNA of the CDR3 is TGTGCCAGCAGCGTAGTGGACGGACTAGCGACTGGCGGGGAGCTGTTTTTT.

The chain links TRBV19 to TRBJ2-4; 7 bases align to TRBD2. The length of the CDR3 is 11 residues. The germline gives CDR1 LNHDA, CDR2 SQIVND (reference sequence). With 6 bases clipped from V and 8 bases from J, the junction kept 1 base outside the gene matches. The CDR3 spells CASSRGDIQYF. CDR3 nucleotide sequence: TGTGCCAGTAGCCGGGGGGACATTCAGTACTTC.

The genes are TRBV30 and TRBJ1-1; D perhaps matches TRBD1 (5 bases). V was cut by 1 base and J by 5 bases, with 11 bases left in between. The length of the CDR3 is 13 residues. CDR1 and CDR2 (germline): GTSNPN, SVGIG (reference sequence). CDR3 sequence: CAWSGKGYTEAFF. CDR3 bases: TGTGCCTGGAGTGGTAAGGGGTATACTGAAGCTTTCTTT.